This T cell receptor beta chain was recovered during a study of blood T cell repertoires in COVID-19. About the study: Acute and convalescent COVID-19 samples came from the United States, Italy and Spain.

The V and J ends lost 5 bases and 8 bases, in that order; junction bases with no gene match: 10. Per germline, CDR1 SGHKS and CDR2 YYEKEE (reference sequence). This CDR3 is 14 amino acids long. Per the authors' pipeline: From reference gene primer amplification, estimates of nucleated cell counts were derived. The method was immunoSEQ multiplex PCR; TCRdb's version includes in-frame clones alone and lacks a portion of them. V and J calls and clone size are given by that table; D and trimming were obtained from the DNA. The sample holds some 380,000 clones, approximately 80% seen once. This TCR was sampled from a human donor with acute or convalescent COVID-19. The donor label of this sample is uncertain. This chain connects TRBV5-5 to TRBJ1-2, with TRBD1 identical over 9 bases. Sequences were obtained from peripheral blood. The DNA for the CDR3 is TGTGCCAGCAGGACCTGGGGACAGGGTGAGGGCTACACCTTC. This translates into CASRTWGQGEGYTF.